These 9 T cell receptor beta chains were all obtained from the same sample, sequenced in a study of blood T cell repertoires in COVID-19. Libraries were prepared by immunoSEQ multiplex PCR; TCRdb keeps only in-frame clonotypes and omits some of them. The table has 200,000 to 300,000 clones, around 87% seen once. Material for sequencing was peripheral blood. These receptors were taken from a woman aged 45 to 65 with acute or convalescent COVID-19.

V gene TRBV11-3 combines with J gene TRBJ2-2, with D perhaps matching TRBD1 (6 bases). The CDR3 sequence is 14 residues long. Per the germline V gene, CDR1 is SGHNT and CDR2 is YENEEA. Trimming stripped 5 bases from V and 5 bases from J, with 12 bases between. This CDR3 reads CASSQRGGTGELFF. The CDR3 DNA follows: TGTGCCAGCAGCCAGCGAGGGGGAACCGGGGAGCTGTTTTTT.

The chain's CDR3 is CASSPGGADTQYF. CDR3 DNA sequence: TGCGCCAGCAGCCCGGGAGGGGCGGATACGCAGTATTTT. The genes are TRBV5-1 and TRBJ2-3; TRBD2 matches at 8 bases. After removal of 4 bases from V and 6 bases from J, the junction contained 4 bases not matched to a gene. The CDR3 totals 13 residues. Germline V gives CDR1 SGHRS, CDR2 YFSETQ.

The chain has TRBV2 and TRBJ1-5; 10 bases align to TRBD1. Germline CDR1 reads SNHLY; CDR2 reads FYNNEI. This CDR3 is built from 14 residues. The V and J ends lost 4 bases and 6 bases, in that order; junction bases with no gene match: 3. The DNA of the CDR3 is TGTGCCAGCAGTGGGGGACAGGGGCTTCAGCCCCAGCATTTT. Translating gives CASSGGQGLQPQHF.

This chain links TRBV3-1 (or the pseudogene TRBV3-2) with TRBJ2-7, with 7 bases lining up with TRBD2. V lost 2 bases, J lost 6 bases, and 16 bases stayed unmatched. CDR1 and CDR2 from the germline V gene are LGHDT and YNNKEL (reference sequence). The CDR3 totals 17 residues. The CDR3 is CASSQLAAGIRLIEQYF. In DNA, the CDR3 is TGTGCCAGCAGCCAACTGGCAGCGGGGATTCGCCTAATCGAGCAGTACTTC.

The J gene is TRBJ1-5, the V gene TRBV28, with 7 bases aligning to TRBD1. Germline CDR1 MDHEN, CDR2 SYDVKM. The CDR3 runs to 12 residues. V dropped 5 bases and J dropped 7; count of bases not matched to a gene: 2. The CDR3 DNA sequence: TGTGCCAGCAGTCAGGGGGACCAGCCCCAGCATTTT. Protein sequence: CASSQGDQPQHF. Variable domain in full (rest from reference TRBV28 and TRBJ1-5): DVKVTQSSRYLVKRTGEKVFLECVQDMDHENMFWYRQDPGLGLRLIYFSYDVKMKEKGDIPEGYSVSREKKERFSLILESASTNQTSMYLCASSQGDQPQHFGDGTRLSIL.

For the CDR3, the DNA is TGTGCCAGCAGCTTAGGAGCGGGCCTCTCCTACGAGCAGTACTTC. This gives the protein CASSLGAGLSYEQYF. The chain joins TRBV7-2 to TRBJ2-7; possibly TRBD2 for D (6 bases). Germline-derived CDR1 and CDR2 are SGHTA and FQGNSA. CDR3 length: 15 residues. Deletions cut 1 base from V and 0 bases from J, with 10 bases between.

This chain joins TRBV20-1 and TRBJ2-1, with 7 bases matching TRBD1. The CDR3 runs 10 residues. Trimming removed 6 bases from V and 12 bases from J; junction bases left unmatched: 5. The germline V gene has CDR1 DFQATT and CDR2 SNEGSKA (reference sequence). As DNA, the CDR3 is TGCAGTGCCCTCAGACAGGGGCAGTTCTTC. This codes for CSALRQGQFF.

The rearrangement links TRBV11-3 to TRBJ2-7; maybe TRBD2 (5 bases). Germline V gene lookup returns CDR1 SGHNT and CDR2 YENEEA. CDR3 length: 14 amino acids. Trimming removed 5 bases at V and 7 bases at J, with 18 bases between. The CDR3 loop reads CASSPEGLAFEQYF. In DNA, the CDR3 is TGTGCCAGCAGCCCAGAGGGTCTGGCCTTTGAGCAGTACTTC.

This chain links TRBV28 with TRBJ2-3; 10 bases align to TRBD1. The germline V gene encodes CDR1 MDHEN and CDR2 SYDVKM. J gave up 1 base and V 4 bases, and 11 bases lay outside the gene matches. There are 18 residues in the CDR3. Here the CDR3 DNA reads TGTGCCAGCAGTTCACCTATGGCCGGGACAGGGGGCACAGATACGCAGTATTTT. Its translation is CASSSPMAGTGGTDTQYF.